This TCR beta chain is from a study of blood T cell repertoires in COVID-19. Looking at the study overall: From the United States, Italy and Spain came samples of acute and convalescent COVID-19. The analysed material was cDNA or gDNA that came from T cells, B-cell-depleted T cells, or PBMCs.

Original processing notes: By means of reference gene primer amplification, nucleated cell counts were estimated. Only in-frame clones appear in the TCRdb table, and some are missing; sequencing was by immunoSEQ multiplex PCR. The V and J calls and clone size were taken over from that table, and D and trimming were inferred from the DNA. The sample holds roughly 100,000 clones, 71% seen once. This clonotype was sampled from a human donor with acute or convalescent COVID-19. The donor label of this sample is uncertain. Sequences were obtained from peripheral blood.

The CDR3 here is CASSPGTSGGGEQFF. CDR3 nucleotide sequence: TGCGCCAGCAGCCCGGGGACTAGCGGGGGGGGTGAGCAGTTCTTC. V is TRBV5-1 and J is TRBJ2-1; TRBD2 matches at 16 bases. V was clipped by 4 bases and J by 9 bases; unmatched bases: 4. There are 15 residues in the CDR3. The germline CDR1 and CDR2 sequences are SGHRS and YFSETQ.